This TCR beta chain was observed in a study of blood T cell repertoires in COVID-19. For the study at large: The study drew acute and convalescent COVID-19 samples from the United States, Italy and Spain. Sample material is recorded as cDNA or gDNA derived from T cells, B-cell-depleted T cells, or PBMCs.

The CDR3 sequence is 14 residues long. CDR1 and CDR2 (germline): LNHDA, SQIVND (reference sequence). Unmatched junction bases numbered 3, after V lost 1 base and J lost 7 bases. Source study methods: Reference gene primer amplification yielded estimated nucleated cell counts. Data came from immunoSEQ multiplex PCR; TCRdb stores just in-frame clones and leaves some out. The V and J calls and the clone size are those of that table, but D and trimming were determined from the DNA. The profile shows tens of thousands of clones, approximately 86% of them singletons. This chain links TRBV19 with TRBJ2-1, with 8 bases aligning to TRBD1. The material sequenced was peripheral blood. This TCR came from a man aged 45-65 years with active or convalescent COVID-19. CDR3 sequence (DNA): TGTGCCAGTAGTATAGGACAGGGGAAGAATGAGCAGTTCTTC. Translated: CASSIGQGKNEQFF.